This paragraph reports one T cell receptor (beta chain). The antigen is undetermined. The data originate from a study of siplizumab effects on memory and regulatory T cells. The study, taken as a whole, reports: Confirmatory evidence of suppressive function in proliferating siplizumab-culture Tregs was not obtained. Siplizumab, the agent tested, significantly reduced alloreactive sequences traceable to unstimulated CD4+ memory cells.

Assayed TCR templates numbered 80,000 to 100,000 for each sample. Libraries were prepared by immunoSEQ multiplex PCR; TCRdb keeps only in-frame clonotypes and omits some of them. The data contain about 100,000 clones, more than 90% of them singletons. Germline CDR1 is LNHNV and CDR2 is YYDKDF (reference sequence). The CDR3 consists of 14 residues. Trimming cost V 1 base and J 1 base, with 7 bases left between them. This TCR was recovered from a human donor in good health. The gene calls are TRBV15 and TRBJ1-1; the D is unclear. Material: CD4+ T cells sorted from blood. In DNA, the CDR3 is TGTGCCACCAGCAGAGGAGCTGGGAACACTGAAGCTTTCTTT. Protein product: CATSRGAGNTEAFF.